A selection of T cell receptor beta chains follows, all from one sample in a study of T cells after yellow fever vaccination. TCRdb reprocessed the 5' RACE reads via MiXCR and lists one record per CDR3 protein. The table lists about 120,000 distinct CDR3 sequences, under 9% of them singletons, with less than 40% in the top ten. The source was CD8+ T cells sorted from PBMCs, collected on the day of the yellow fever booster vaccination. Source of these receptors: a man between 18 and 35 years old who received the YFV17D yellow fever vaccine. Each CDR3 is given with its conserved first and last residue. Fields, in order: V gene, J gene, CDR3 protein.

v_gene: TRBV7-2
j_gene: TRBJ1-1
CDR3aa: CASIPTGGWTEAFF

v_gene: TRBV20-1
j_gene: TRBJ2-2
CDR3aa: CSASQTGAGELFF

v_gene: TRBV18
j_gene: TRBJ2-5
CDR3aa: CASSPPRSQETQYF

v_gene: TRBV6-5
j_gene: TRBJ2-2
CDR3aa: CASSYAGLTGELFF

v_gene: TRBV6-2/TRBV6-3
j_gene: TRBJ2-5
CDR3aa: CASGGGEQETQYF

v_gene: TRBV29-1
j_gene: TRBJ2-7
CDR3aa: CSVEDLTLGAYEQYF

v_gene: TRBV20-1
j_gene: TRBJ2-5
CDR3aa: CSARDGNGGEETQYF

v_gene: TRBV4-1
j_gene: TRBJ2-5
CDR3aa: CASSPQRDQETQYF

v_gene: TRBV5-6
j_gene: TRBJ1-1
CDR3aa: CASSPPPFTEAFF

v_gene: TRBV29-1
j_gene: TRBJ2-2
CDR3aa: CSVEWAGELFF

v_gene: TRBV6-2/TRBV6-3
j_gene: TRBJ2-5
CDR3aa: CASSYRAGRALETQYF

v_gene: TRBV15
j_gene: TRBJ1-5
CDR3aa: CATSRDRANQPQHF

v_gene: TRBV7-9
j_gene: TRBJ1-2
CDR3aa: CASSWAAAAAEGGYTF

v_gene: TRBV7-2
j_gene: TRBJ2-7
CDR3aa: CASSFSGGALDEQYF

v_gene: TRBV12-5
j_gene: TRBJ1-1
CDR3aa: CASGLPRVWGTEAFF

v_gene: TRBV5-1
j_gene: TRBJ2-3
CDR3aa: CASSLTSSGERTSGTDTQYF

v_gene: TRBV20-1
j_gene: TRBJ2-6
CDR3aa: CSARALGANVLTF

v_gene: TRBV6-2/TRBV6-3
j_gene: TRBJ2-3
CDR3aa: CASRSRDYSDTQYF

v_gene: TRBV5-1
j_gene: TRBJ1-4
CDR3aa: CASSLWQNEKLFF

v_gene: TRBV4-3
j_gene: TRBJ1-2
CDR3aa: CASSQDGLAYGYTF

v_gene: TRBV30
j_gene: TRBJ1-1
CDR3aa: CAWSVGAVLGNTEAFF

v_gene: TRBV20-1
j_gene: TRBJ2-5
CDR3aa: CSAILQSRGGRETQYF

v_gene: TRBV2
j_gene: TRBJ2-7
CDR3aa: CASTMGQGSSYEQYF

v_gene: TRBV7-9
j_gene: TRBJ1-1
CDR3aa: CASSLRRDNSEAFF

v_gene: TRBV20-1
j_gene: TRBJ2-1
CDR3aa: CSARRLSYNEQFF

v_gene: TRBV5-1
j_gene: TRBJ2-1
CDR3aa: CASSGTGVYNEQFF

v_gene: TRBV3-1
j_gene: TRBJ1-2
CDR3aa: CASSLPEALYGYTF

v_gene: TRBV12-3/TRBV12-4
j_gene: TRBJ2-5
CDR3aa: CASSLMGETQYF

v_gene: TRBV5-6
j_gene: TRBJ2-5
CDR3aa: CASGQFAGGRTPQETQYF

v_gene: TRBV4-3
j_gene: TRBJ2-1
CDR3aa: CASSQVASGDYNEQFF